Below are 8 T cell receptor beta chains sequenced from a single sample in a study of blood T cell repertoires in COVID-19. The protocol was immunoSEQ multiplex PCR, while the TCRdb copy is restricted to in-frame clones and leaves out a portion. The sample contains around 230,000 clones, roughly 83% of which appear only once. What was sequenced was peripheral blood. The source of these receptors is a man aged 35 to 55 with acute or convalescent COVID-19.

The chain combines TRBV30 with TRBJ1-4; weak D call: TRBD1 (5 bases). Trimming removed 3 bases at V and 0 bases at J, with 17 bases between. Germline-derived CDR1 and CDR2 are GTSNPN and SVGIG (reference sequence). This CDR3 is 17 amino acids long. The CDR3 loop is CAWRGWGRPATNEKLFF. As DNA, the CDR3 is TGTGCCTGGAGGGGCTGGGGCCGGCCCGCAACTAATGAAAAACTGTTTTTT.

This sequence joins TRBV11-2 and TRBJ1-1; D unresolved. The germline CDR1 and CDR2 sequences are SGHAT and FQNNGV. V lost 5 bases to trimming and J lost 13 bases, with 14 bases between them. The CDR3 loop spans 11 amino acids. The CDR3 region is CASSLTGDGFF. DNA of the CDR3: TGTGCCAGCAGCCTCACGGGAGATGGTTTCTTT.

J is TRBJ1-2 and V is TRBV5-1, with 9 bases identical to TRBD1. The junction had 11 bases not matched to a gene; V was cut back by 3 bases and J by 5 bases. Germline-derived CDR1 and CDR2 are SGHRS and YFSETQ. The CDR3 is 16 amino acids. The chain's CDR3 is CASSSQPRDRAYGYTF. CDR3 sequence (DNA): TGCGCCAGCAGCTCCCAGCCTCGGGACAGGGCGTATGGCTACACCTTC.

Written as DNA, the CDR3 is TGTGCCAGCAGCCAAAGTATAGTGGGGGCACCCTATGGCTACACCTTC. It encodes CASSQSIVGAPYGYTF. V and J are TRBV3-1 (or the pseudogene TRBV3-2) and TRBJ1-2, with a possible D match to TRBD1 (6 bases). Germline-derived CDR1 and CDR2 are LGHDT and YNNKEL (reference sequence). The CDR3 consists of 16 residues. Trimming pared 2 bases from V and 4 bases from J, leaving 17 bases between.

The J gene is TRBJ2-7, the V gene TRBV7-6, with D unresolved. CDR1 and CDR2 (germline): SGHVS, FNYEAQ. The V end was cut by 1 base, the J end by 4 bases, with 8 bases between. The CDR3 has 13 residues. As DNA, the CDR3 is TGTGCCAGCAGCTTAGGTCGCGGATACGAGCAGTACTTC. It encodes CASSLGRGYEQYF.

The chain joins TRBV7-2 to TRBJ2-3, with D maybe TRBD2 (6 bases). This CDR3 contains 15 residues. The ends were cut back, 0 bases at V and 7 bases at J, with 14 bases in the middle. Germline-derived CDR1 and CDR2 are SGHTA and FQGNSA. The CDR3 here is CASSLAGGNENTQYF. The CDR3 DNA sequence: TGTGCCAGCAGCTTAGCGGGAGGAAACGAGAATACGCAGTATTTT.

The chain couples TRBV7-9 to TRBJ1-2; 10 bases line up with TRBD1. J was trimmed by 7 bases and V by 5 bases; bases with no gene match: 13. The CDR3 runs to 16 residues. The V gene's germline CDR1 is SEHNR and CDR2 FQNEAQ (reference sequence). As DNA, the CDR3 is TGTGCCAGCAGCCCACGAGCGGACAGGGGGAGAAGTGGCTACACCTTC. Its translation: CASSPRADRGRSGYTF.

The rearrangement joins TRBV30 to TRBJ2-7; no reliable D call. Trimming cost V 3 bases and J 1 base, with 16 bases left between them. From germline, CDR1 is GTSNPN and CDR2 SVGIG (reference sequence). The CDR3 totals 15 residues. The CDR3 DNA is TGTGCCTGGAGCCGCCAGGCGCGTACTTCCTACGAGCAGTACTTC. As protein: CAWSRQARTSYEQYF.